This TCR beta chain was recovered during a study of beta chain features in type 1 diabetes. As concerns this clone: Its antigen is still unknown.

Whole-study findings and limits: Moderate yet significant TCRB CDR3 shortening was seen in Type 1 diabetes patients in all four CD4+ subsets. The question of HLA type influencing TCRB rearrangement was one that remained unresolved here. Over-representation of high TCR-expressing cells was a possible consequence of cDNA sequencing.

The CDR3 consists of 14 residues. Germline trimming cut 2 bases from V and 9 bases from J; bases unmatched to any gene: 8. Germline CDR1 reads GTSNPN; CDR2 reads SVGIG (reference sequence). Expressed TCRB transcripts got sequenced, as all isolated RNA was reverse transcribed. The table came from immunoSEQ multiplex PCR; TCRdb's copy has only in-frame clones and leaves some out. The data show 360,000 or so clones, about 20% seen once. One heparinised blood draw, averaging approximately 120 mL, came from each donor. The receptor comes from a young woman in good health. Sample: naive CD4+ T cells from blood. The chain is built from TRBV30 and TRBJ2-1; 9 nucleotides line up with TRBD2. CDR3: CAWSTNSGGFEQFF. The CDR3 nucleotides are TGTGCCTGGAGTACGAATAGCGGGGGATTTGAGCAGTTCTTC.